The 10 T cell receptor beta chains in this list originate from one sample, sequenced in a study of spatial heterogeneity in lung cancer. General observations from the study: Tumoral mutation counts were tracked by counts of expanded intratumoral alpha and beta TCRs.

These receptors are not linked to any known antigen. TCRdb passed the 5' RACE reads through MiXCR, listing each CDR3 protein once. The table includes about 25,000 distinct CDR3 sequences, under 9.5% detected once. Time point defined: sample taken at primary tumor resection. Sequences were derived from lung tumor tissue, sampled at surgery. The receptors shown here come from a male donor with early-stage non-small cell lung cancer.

The CDR3 sequence is CASKALAGTSTDTQYF. CDR3 nucleotide sequence: TGTGCCAGCAAGGCCCTAGCGGGGACTAGCACAGATACGCAGTATTTT. The chain couples TRBV6-1 to TRBJ2-3; 9 positions match TRBD2. The germline V gene encodes CDR1 MNHNS and CDR2 SASEGT. After removal of 7 bases from V and 0 bases from J, the junction contained 8 bases not matched to a gene. CDR3 length: 16 residues.

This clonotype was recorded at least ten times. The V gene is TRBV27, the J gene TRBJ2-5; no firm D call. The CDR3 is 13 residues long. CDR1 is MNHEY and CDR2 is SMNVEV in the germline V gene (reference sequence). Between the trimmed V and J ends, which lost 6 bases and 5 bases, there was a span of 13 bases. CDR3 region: CASRPTFPETQYF. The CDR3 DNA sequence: TGTGCCAGCAGACCCACTTTCCCGGAGACCCAGTACTTC.

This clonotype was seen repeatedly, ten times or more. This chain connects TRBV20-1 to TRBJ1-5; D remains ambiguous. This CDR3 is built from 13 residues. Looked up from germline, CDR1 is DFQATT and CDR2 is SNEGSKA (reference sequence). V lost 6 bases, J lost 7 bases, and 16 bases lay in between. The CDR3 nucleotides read TGCAGTGCCTCAGCGGGTTCTGTACAGCCCCAGCATTTT. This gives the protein CSASAGSVQPQHF.

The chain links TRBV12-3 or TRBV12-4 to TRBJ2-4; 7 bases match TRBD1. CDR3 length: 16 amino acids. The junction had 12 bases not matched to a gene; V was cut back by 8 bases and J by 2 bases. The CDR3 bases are TGTGCCAGCGGTCAACTGGCAGGGGGAACCAAAAACATTCAGTACTTC. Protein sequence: CASGQLAGGTKNIQYF.

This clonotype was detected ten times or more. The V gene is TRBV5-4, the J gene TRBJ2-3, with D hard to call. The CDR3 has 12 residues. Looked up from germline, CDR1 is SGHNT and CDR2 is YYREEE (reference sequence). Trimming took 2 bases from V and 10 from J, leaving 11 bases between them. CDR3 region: CASSFKAEPQYF. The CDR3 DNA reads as TGTGCCAGCAGCTTCAAAGCCGAACCGCAGTATTTT.

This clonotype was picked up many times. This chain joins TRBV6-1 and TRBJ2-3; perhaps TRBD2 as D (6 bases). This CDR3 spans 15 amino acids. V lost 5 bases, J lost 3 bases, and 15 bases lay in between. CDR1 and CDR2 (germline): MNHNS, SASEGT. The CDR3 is CASSPPVGGTDTQYF. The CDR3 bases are TGTGCCAGCAGTCCTCCCGTGGGGGGAACAGATACGCAGTATTTT.

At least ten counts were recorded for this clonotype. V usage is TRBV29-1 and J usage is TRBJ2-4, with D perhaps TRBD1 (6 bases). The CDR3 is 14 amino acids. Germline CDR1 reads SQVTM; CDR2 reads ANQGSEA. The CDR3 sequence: CRHWTADRKNIQYF. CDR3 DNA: TGCAGGCACTGGACAGCAGATAGAAAAAACATTCAGTACTTC.

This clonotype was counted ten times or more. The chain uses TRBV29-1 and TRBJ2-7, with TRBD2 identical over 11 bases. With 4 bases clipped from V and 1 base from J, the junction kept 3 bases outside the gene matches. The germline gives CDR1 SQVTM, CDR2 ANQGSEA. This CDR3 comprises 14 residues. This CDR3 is CSVATSGNSYEQYF. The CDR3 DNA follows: TGCAGCGTTGCGACTAGCGGGAATTCCTACGAGCAGTACTTC.

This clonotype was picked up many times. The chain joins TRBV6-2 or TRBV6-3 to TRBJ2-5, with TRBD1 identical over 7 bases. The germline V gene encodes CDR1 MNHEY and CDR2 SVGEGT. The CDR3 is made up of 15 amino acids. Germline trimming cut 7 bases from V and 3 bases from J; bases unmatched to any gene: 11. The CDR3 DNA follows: TGTGCCAGCACCAGACACGGACAGGAAAAAGAGACCCAGTACTTC. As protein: CASTRHGQEKETQYF.

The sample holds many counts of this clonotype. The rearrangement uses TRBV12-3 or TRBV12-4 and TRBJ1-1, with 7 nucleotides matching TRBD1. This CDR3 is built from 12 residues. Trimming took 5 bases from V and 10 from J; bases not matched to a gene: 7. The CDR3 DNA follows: TGTGCCAGCAGTCAGACAGGGCGAAGAGCTTTCTTT. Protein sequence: CASSQTGRRAFF.